These 9 T cell receptor beta chains share one sample of origin, sequenced in a study of T cell repertoires in cytomegalovirus infection. TCRdb fed the reads into MiXCR, producing one record per CDR3 protein. The table includes about 310,000 distinct CDR3 sequences, roughly 16% detected once. The specimen sequenced was PBMCs. These receptors came from a human donor in good health (CMV status not recorded). Some clones in this sample may be carry-over from other donors' samples.

This clonotype was counted a few times. This chain joins TRBV29-1 and TRBJ2-3; D unresolved. The CDR3 runs to 14 residues. Looked up from germline, CDR1 is SQVTM and CDR2 is ANQGSEA. V lost 0 bases to trimming and J lost 3 bases, with 10 bases between them. In DNA, the CDR3 is TGCAGCGTTGAAGATTGGAAAGGGACAGATACGCAGTATTTT. This translates into CSVEDWKGTDTQYF.

The chain employs TRBV7-8 and TRBJ2-7; D is ambiguous. Germline values: CDR1 SGHVS, CDR2 FQNEAQ. V was shortened by 3 bases and J by 6 bases, with 21 bases between the two germline ends. This CDR3 spans 16 amino acids. In nucleotides, the CDR3 is TGTGCCAGCAGCTTTCGGGTGTGGCCCCCTCGGATCGAGCAGTACTTC. The encoded protein is CASSFRVWPPRIEQYF. Together with reference TRBV7-8 and TRBJ2-7, the CDR3 gives the full variable domain: GAGVSQSPRYKVAKRGQDVALRCDPISGHVSLFWYQQALGQGPEFLTYFQNEAQLDKSGLPSDRFFAERPEGSVSTLKIQRTQQEDSAVYLCASSFRVWPPRIEQYFGPGTRLTVT.

This clonotype has ten or more counts. The chain couples TRBV24-1 to TRBJ1-1; 9 bases are shared with TRBD1. The CDR3 covers 13 residues. V was pared by 10 bases and J by 5 bases, with 7 bases of the junction left unmatched. Germline assignment: CDR1 KGHDR and CDR2 SFDVKD. CDR3 nucleotide sequence: TGTGCCACTAGAGACAGGGGGGAAACTGAAGCTTTCTTT. As protein: CATRDRGETEAFF.

This clonotype has a count of ten or more. V and J are TRBV4-1 and TRBJ2-2; D uncertain. With 2 bases removed from V and 6 bases from J, the gap between germline ends came to 7 bases. Per the germline V gene, CDR1 is MGHRA and CDR2 is YSYEKL. The CDR3 runs to 13 residues. Here the CDR3 DNA reads TGCGCCAGCAGCCAAAGTAACCCCGGGGAGCTGTTTTTT. Its translation is CASSQSNPGELFF.

This clonotype was observed many times. CDR3 protein: CASSTRDNSEKLFF. The CDR3 nucleotides are TGTGCCAGCAGTACCCGGGACAATTCCGAAAAACTGTTTTTT. The V call is TRBV6-2 or TRBV6-3, the J call TRBJ1-4; a weak D match, TRBD1 (6 bases). This CDR3 has 14 amino acids. V was shortened by 5 bases and J by 8 bases, with 15 bases between the two germline ends. The germline CDR1 and CDR2 sequences are MNHEY and SVGEGT.

The genes are TRBV7-9 and TRBJ1-1, with D possibly being TRBD1 (6 bases). Germline CDR1 and CDR2: SEHNR and FQNEAQ (reference sequence). The CDR3 runs 14 residues. Trimming took 6 bases from V and 2 from J, leaving 13 bases between them. The CDR3 spells CASRPGTTNTEAFF. CDR3 in DNA: TGTGCCAGCAGACCAGGGACAACTAACACTGAAGCTTTCTTT. Full variable domain (missing parts from reference TRBV7-9 and TRBJ1-1): DTGVSQNPRHKITKRGQNVTFRCDPISEHNRLYWYRQTLGQGPEFLTYFQNEAQLEKSRLLSDRFSAERPKGSFSTLEIQRTEQGDSAMYLCASRPGTTNTEAFFGQGTRLTVV.

This clonotype was detected a few times. The V call is TRBV5-4, the J call TRBJ1-1; 8 nucleotides line up with TRBD1. Germline lookup yields CDR1 SGHNT and CDR2 YYREEE (reference sequence). With 3 bases clipped from V and 4 bases from J, the junction kept 5 bases outside the gene matches. CDR3 length equals 14 residues. In DNA, the CDR3 is TGTGCCAGCAGCTGGGACAGGCGGGGCACTGAAGCTTTCTTT. It is translated as CASSWDRRGTEAFF.

This clonotype was found many times. This sequence joins TRBV28 and TRBJ1-1, with a possible D match to TRBD1 (6 bases). This CDR3 region has 19 residues. The V end lost 1 base, the J end lost 3 bases, and 24 bases lay between the germline ends. The germline gives CDR1 MDHEN, CDR2 SYDVKM. The chain's CDR3 is CASSLSRLQGKLRDTEAFF. The CDR3 DNA reads as TGTGCCAGCAGTTTATCGAGACTGCAGGGGAAGCTAAGGGACACTGAAGCTTTCTTT.

Remarks on this clonotype: Compared with germline, one end of the junction differs, possibly owing to a read error. The genes are TRBV12-3 or TRBV12-4 and TRBJ1-1; D perhaps matches TRBD1 (6 bases). The CDR3 extends over 17 amino acids. CDR3 sequence: CASSLAGWGGGDTEAFF. As DNA, the CDR3 is TGTGCCAGCAGTCTAGCGGGTTGGGGGGGCGGTGACACTGAAGCTTTCTTT.